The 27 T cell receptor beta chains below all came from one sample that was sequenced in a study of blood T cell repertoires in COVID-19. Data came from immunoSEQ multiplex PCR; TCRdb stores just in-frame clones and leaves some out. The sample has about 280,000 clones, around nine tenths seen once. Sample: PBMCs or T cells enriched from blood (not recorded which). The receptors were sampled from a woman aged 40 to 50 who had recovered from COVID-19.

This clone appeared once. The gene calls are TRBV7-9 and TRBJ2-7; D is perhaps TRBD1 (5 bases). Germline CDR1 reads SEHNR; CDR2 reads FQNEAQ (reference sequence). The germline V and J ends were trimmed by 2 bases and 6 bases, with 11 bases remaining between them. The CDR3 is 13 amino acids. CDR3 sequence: CASSLIGVPEQYF. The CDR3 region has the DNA TGTGCCAGCAGCTTAATAGGGGTACCCGAGCAGTACTTC. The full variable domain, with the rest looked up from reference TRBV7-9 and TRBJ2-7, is DTGVSQNPRHKITKRGQNVTFRCDPISEHNRLYWYRQTLGQGPEFLTYFQNEAQLEKSRLLSDRFSAERPKGSFSTLEIQRTEQGDSAMYLCASSLIGVPEQYFGPGTRLTVT.

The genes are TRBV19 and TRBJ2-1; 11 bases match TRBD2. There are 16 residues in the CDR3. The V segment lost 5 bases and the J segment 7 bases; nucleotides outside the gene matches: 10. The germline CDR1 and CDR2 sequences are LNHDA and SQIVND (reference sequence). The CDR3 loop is CASSAVSGRASNEQFF. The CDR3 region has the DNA TGTGCCAGTAGTGCGGTTAGCGGGAGGGCCTCAAATGAGCAGTTCTTC.

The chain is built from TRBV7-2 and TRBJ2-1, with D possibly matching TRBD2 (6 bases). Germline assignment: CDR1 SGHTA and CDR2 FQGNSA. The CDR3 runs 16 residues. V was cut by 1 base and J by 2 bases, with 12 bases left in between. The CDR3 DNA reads TGTGCCAGCAGCTTAGGAGAGCGGGTCCCCTACAATGAGCAGTTCTTC. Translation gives CASSLGERVPYNEQFF.

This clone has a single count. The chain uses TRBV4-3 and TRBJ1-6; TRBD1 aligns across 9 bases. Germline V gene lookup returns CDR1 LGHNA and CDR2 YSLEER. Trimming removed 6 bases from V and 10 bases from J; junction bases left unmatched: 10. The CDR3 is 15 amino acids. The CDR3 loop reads CASRLGTGMESPLHF. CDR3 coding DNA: TGCGCCAGCAGGCTTGGGACAGGGATGGAATCACCCCTCCACTTT.

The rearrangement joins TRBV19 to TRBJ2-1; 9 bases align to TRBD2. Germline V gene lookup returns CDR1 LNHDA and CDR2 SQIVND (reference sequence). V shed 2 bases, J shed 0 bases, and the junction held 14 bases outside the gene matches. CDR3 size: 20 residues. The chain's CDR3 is CASSILRGGRAISSYNEQFF. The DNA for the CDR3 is TGTGCCAGTAGTATACTCAGGGGCGGGAGGGCCATTAGCTCCTACAATGAGCAGTTCTTC.

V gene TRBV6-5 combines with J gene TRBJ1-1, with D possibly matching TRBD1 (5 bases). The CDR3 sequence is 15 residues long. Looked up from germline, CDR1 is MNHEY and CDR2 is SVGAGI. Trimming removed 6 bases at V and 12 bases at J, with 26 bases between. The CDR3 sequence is CASRWDHQGSERTFF. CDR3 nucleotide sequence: TGTGCCAGCAGGTGGGATCATCAGGGATCTGAAAGGACTTTCTTT.

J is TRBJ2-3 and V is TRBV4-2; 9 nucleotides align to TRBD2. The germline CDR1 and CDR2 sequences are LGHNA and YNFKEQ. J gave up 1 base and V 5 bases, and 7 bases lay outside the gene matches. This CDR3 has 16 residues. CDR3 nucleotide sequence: TGTGCCAGCAGCTATCTTAGCGGGAGTGGCACAGATACGCAGTATTTT. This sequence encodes CASSYLSGSGTDTQYF.

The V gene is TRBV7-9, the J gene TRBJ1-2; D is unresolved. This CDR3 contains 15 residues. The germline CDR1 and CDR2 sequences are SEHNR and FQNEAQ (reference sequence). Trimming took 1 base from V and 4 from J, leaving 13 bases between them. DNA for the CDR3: TGTGCCAGCAGCTTAGACGAGGGCAGCGGCTATGGCTACACCTTC. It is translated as CASSLDEGSGYGYTF.

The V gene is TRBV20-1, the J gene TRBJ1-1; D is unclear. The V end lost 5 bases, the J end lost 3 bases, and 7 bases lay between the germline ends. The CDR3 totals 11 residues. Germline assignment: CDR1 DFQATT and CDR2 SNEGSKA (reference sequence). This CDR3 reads CSAPQDTEAFF. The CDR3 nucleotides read TGCAGTGCTCCCCAGGACACTGAAGCTTTCTTT.

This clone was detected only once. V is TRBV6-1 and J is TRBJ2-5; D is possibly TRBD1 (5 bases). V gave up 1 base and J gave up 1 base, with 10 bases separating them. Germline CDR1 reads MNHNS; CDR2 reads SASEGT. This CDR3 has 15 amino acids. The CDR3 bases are TGTGCCAGCAGTGAAGAGGCAGGGCCCCAAGAGACCCAGTACTTC. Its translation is CASSEEAGPQETQYF.

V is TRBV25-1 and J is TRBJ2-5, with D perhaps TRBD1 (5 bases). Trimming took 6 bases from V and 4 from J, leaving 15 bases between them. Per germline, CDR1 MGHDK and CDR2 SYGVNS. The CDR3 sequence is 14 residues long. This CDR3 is CASRGAGPRETQYF. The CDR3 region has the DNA TGTGCCAGCAGAGGGGCAGGTCCCCGAGAGACCCAGTACTTC. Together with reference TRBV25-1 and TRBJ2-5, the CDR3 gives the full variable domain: EADIYQTPRYLVIGTGKKITLECSQTMGHDKMYWYQQDPGMELHLIHYSYGVNSTEKGDLSSESTVSRIRTEHFPLTLESARPSHTSQYLCASRGAGPRETQYFGPGTRLLVL.

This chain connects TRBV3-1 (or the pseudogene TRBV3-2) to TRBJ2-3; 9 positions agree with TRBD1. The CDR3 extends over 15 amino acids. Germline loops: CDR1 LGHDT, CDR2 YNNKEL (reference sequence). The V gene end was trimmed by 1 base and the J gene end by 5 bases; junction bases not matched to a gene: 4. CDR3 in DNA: TGTGCCAGCAGCCAAGTTGGGACAGGGAAAGATACGCAGTATTTT. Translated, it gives CASSQVGTGKDTQYF.

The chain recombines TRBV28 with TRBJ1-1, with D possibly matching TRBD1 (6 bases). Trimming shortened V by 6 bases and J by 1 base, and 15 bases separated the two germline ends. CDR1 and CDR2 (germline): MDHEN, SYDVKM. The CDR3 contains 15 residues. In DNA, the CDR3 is TGTGCCAGCAGCCGTTCGGGACACCCGAACACTGAAGCTTTCTTT. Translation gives CASSRSGHPNTEAFF.

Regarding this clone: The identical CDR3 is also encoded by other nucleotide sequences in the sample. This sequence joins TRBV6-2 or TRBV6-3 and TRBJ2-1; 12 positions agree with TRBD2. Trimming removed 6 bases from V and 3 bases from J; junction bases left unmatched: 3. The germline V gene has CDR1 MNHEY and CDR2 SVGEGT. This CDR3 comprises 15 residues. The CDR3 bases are TGTGCCAGCAGCTCGACTAGCGGGAGCTACAATGAGCAGTTCTTC. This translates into CASSSTSGSYNEQFF.

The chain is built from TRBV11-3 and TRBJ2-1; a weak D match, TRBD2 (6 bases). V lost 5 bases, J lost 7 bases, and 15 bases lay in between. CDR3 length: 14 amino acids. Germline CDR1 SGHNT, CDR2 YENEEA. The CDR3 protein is CASSGAGSRNEQFF. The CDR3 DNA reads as TGTGCCAGCAGCGGGGCGGGGAGTCGGAATGAGCAGTTCTTC.

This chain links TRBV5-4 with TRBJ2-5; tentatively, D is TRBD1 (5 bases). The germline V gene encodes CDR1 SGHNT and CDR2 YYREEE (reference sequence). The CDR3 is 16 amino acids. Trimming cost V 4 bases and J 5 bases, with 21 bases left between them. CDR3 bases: TGTGCCAGCAGCGATAAGGCCACTCCCAAGGGGGAGACCCAGTACTTC. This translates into CASSDKATPKGETQYF.

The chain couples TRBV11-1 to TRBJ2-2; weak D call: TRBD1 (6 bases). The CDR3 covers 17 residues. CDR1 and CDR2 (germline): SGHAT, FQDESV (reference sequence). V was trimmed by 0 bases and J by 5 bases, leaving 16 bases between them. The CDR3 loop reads CASSLAAGASGTGELFF. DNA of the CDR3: TGTGCCAGCAGCTTAGCGGCAGGGGCGTCTGGGACCGGGGAGCTGTTTTTT.

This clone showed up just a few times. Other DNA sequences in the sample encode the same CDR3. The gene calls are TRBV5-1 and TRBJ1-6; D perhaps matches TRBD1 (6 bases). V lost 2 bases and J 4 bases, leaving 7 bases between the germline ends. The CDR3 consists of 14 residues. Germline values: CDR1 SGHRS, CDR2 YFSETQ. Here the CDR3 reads CASSLQGYNSPLHF. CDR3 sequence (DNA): TGCGCCAGCAGCTTACAGGGTTATAATTCACCCCTCCACTTT.

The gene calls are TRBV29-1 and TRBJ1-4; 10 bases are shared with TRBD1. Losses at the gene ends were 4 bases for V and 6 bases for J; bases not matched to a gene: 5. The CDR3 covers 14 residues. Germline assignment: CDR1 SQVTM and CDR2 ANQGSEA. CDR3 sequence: CSVGDRGSYEKLFF. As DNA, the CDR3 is TGCAGCGTTGGGGACAGGGGTAGTTATGAAAAACTGTTTTTT.

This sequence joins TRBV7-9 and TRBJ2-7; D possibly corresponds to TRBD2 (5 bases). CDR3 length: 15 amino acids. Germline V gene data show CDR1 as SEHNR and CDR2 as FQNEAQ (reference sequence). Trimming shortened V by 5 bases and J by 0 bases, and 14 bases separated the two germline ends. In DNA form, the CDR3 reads TGTGCCAGCAGCGCAGAGAGCGGTAACTCCTACGAGCAGTACTTC. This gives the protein CASSAESGNSYEQYF.

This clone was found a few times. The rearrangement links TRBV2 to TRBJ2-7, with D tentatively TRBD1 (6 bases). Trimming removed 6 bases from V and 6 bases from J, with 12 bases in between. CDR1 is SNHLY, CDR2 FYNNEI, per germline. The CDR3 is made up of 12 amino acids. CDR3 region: CASSPDRTEQYF. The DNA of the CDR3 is TGTGCCAGCAGCCCCGACAGGACCGAGCAGTACTTC.

The CDR3 here is CAWSAYLAVKRNEQYF. The CDR3 DNA sequence: TGTGCCTGGAGTGCTTACTTAGCGGTAAAGAGGAACGAGCAGTACTTC. The genes are TRBV30 and TRBJ2-7, with a possible D match to TRBD2 (6 bases). V gave up 1 base and J gave up 5 bases, with 21 bases separating them. The CDR3 spans 16 residues. CDR1 is GTSNPN and CDR2 is SVGIG in the germline V gene (reference sequence).

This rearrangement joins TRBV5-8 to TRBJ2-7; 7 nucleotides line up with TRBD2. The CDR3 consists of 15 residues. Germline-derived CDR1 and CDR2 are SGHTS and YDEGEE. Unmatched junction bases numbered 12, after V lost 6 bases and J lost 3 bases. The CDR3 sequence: CASMALGGSLYEQYF. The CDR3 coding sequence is TGTGCCAGCATGGCCTTGGGCGGGAGCCTCTACGAGCAGTACTTC. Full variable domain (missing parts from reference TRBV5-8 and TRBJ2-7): EAGVTQSPTHLIKTRGQQATLRCSPISGHTSVYWYQQALGLGLQFLLWYDEGEERNRGNFPPRFSGRQFPNYSSELNVNALELEDSALYLCASMALGGSLYEQYFGPGTRLTVT.

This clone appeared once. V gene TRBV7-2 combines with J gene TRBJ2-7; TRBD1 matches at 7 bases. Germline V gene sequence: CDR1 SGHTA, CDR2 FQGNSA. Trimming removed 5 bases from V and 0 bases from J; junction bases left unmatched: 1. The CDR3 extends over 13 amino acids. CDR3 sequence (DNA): TGTGCCAGCAGCAGGACAGGCTCCTACGAGCAGTACTTC. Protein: CASSRTGSYEQYF.

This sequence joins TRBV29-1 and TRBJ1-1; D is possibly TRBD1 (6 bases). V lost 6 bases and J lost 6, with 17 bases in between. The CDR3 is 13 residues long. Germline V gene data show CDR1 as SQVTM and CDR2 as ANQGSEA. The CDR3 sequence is CSVQRGSNPEAFF. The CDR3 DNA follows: TGCAGCGTCCAAAGGGGGAGCAACCCTGAAGCTTTCTTT.

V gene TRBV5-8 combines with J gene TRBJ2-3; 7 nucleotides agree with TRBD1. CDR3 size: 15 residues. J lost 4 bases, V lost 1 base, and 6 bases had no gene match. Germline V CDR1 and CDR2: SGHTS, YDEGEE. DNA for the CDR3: TGTGCCAGCAGCTTGACAGGGGTTGGGGCAGATACGCAGTATTTT. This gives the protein CASSLTGVGADTQYF.

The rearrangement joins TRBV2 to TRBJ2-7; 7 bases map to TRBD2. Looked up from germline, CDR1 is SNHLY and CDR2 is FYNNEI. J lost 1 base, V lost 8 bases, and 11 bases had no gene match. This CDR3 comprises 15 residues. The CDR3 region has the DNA TGTGCCAGCTATGGGAGGGGCGGGGTTTCCTACGAGCAGTACTTC. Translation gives CASYGRGGVSYEQYF.